The source of this T cell receptor (beta chain) is a study of shared clonotypes between healthy human individuals. The CDR3 is 13 residues long. The V and J ends lost 4 bases and 4 bases respectively, with 8 bases between them. Germline V gene data show CDR1 as SGHAT and CDR2 as FQNNGV. Profiling relied on immunoSEQ multiplex PCR, and the TCRdb table lists in-frame clones only, not all of them. The data hold more than 2,000,000 clones, with over 90% observed a single time. A remark on this clone: Other DNA sequences in this sample translate to the same CDR3.

This receptor was obtained from a man between 18 and 35 years old in good health. Some clones in this sample may be carry-over from other donors' samples. The chain is built from TRBV11-2 and TRBJ2-1; a weak D match, TRBD1 (6 bases). Sequencing was performed on naive CD4+ T cells from PBMCs. Stated subset: CD45RA+ positively selected. CDR3 in amino acids: CASSSQGYNEQFF. The CDR3 DNA is TGTGCCAGCAGCTCACAGGGATACAATGAGCAGTTCTTC.